These T cell receptor beta chains were read from a single sample in a study of Ad26.COV2.S vaccination and SARS-CoV-2 variants. The repertoire was sequenced with immunoSEQ multiplex PCR; TCRdb's copy has only in-frame clones and lacks some. The sample records about 680,000 clones, 80% to 90% being singletons. The sequencing used peripheral blood, collected in a trial of Ad26.COV2.S vaccine versus placebo. These receptors originate from a person between 18 and 65 years old who received the Ad26.COV2.S COVID-19 vaccine or a placebo. The CDR3 runs from the conserved cysteine through the conserved F or W. A D gene is named only where the DNA matches it firmly. A row's size may be missing; if present it is once, few, many or a size class.

j_call clone_size d_call v_call cdr3_aa cdr3_nt
TRBJ1-1 few NA TRBV4-2 CASSQPGWENTEAFF TGTGCCAGCAGCCAACCGGGGTGGGAGAACACTGAAGCTTTCTTT
TRBJ1-5 NA NA TRBV7-9 CASSPGRGTAQHF TGTGCCAGCAGCCCAGGGAGGGGTACGGCCCAGCATTTT
TRBJ1-2 NA NA TRBV5-6 CASSLLHSLRGYTF TGTGCCAGCAGCTTGCTTCATTCACTCAGGGGCTACACCTTC
TRBJ1-6 NA NA TRBV30 CATRDTGSPLHF TGTGCCACCCGGGACACCGGTTCACCCCTCCACTTT
TRBJ2-7 once TRBD1 TRBV29-1 CSAGQGAREQYF TGCAGCGCGGGACAGGGGGCGCGGGAGCAGTACTTC
TRBJ1-1 NA NA TRBV7-2 CASSNIQRSTEAFF TGTGCCAGCAGCAATATACAGAGATCCACTGAAGCTTTCTTT
TRBJ1-2 NA TRBD1 TRBV6-2/TRBV6-3 CASSDRAAYGYTF TGTGCCAGCAGTGACAGGGCTGCCTATGGCTACACCTTC
TRBJ2-7 NA NA TRBV7-2 CASSFSLGLDYEQYF TGTGCCAGCAGCTTCTCGTTGGGATTAGACTACGAGCAGTACTTC
TRBJ1-5 few NA TRBV6-6 CASTLRDQPQHF TGTGCCAGCACGTTGCGAGATCAGCCCCAGCATTTT
TRBJ2-5 few TRBD1 TRBV19 CASSIVDREPEETQYF TGTGCCAGTAGTATAGTCGACAGGGAACCCGAAGAGACCCAGTACTTC
TRBJ1-5 NA NA TRBV2 CASSERILNQPQHF TGTGCCAGCAGTGAAAGGATTCTGAATCAGCCCCAGCATTTT
TRBJ2-1 NA NA TRBV30 CACFYNEQFF TGTGCCTGCTTTTACAATGAGCAGTTCTTC
TRBJ1-2 NA NA TRBV7-9 CASSLGPHGYTF TGTGCCAGCAGCTTAGGTCCCCATGGCTACACCTTC
TRBJ2-5 NA NA TRBV24-1 CATSDLGADYQETQYF TGTGCCACCAGTGATTTGGGGGCAGACTACCAAGAGACCCAGTACTTC
TRBJ1-6 NA TRBD1 TRBV6-1 CASSEPRGGSPLHF TGTGCCAGCAGTGAACCCAGGGGGGGTTCACCCCTCCACTTT
TRBJ2-7 NA TRBD1 TRBV9 CASSLLGTGSSYEQYF TGTGCCAGCAGCCTCCTTGGGACAGGCAGCTCCTACGAGCAGTACTTC